The rows below give T cell receptor beta chains drawn from one sample of a study of naive and memory T cell subsets. TCRdb used MiXCR to reprocess the UMI-ligation and nested PCR reads, holding one entry per CDR3 protein. This table holds 130,000 to 150,000 distinct CDR3 sequences, about 15% found once. The specimen was naive CD4+ T cells from blood. The source is a human donor in good health. Each CDR3 is given without its conserved first and last residue. Each record gives: J gene, V gene, clone size, CDR3 protein. For some rows the clone size is stated as once, few or many, or as a class when expanded; others skip it.

j_gene: TRBJ2-7; v_gene: TRBV7-2; abundance: few; CDR3aa: ASSEGTSVASYEQY
j_gene: TRBJ1-5; v_gene: TRBV7-9; abundance: few; CDR3aa: ASSLGQTNQPQH
j_gene: TRBJ2-6; v_gene: TRBV12-3/TRBV12-4; abundance: NA; CDR3aa: ASSTSWGRANVLT
j_gene: TRBJ1-1; v_gene: TRBV6-2/TRBV6-3; abundance: many; CDR3aa: ASSFSGGTEAF
j_gene: TRBJ2-3; v_gene: TRBV11-3; abundance: few; CDR3aa: ASSLMGPDTQY
j_gene: TRBJ2-3; v_gene: TRBV5-1; abundance: few; CDR3aa: ASSAPPGLSTEITQY
j_gene: TRBJ1-5; v_gene: TRBV9; abundance: NA; CDR3aa: ASSVAGTGDQPQH
j_gene: TRBJ2-1; v_gene: TRBV6-2/TRBV6-3; abundance: many; CDR3aa: ASSYVLGGEGISYEQF
j_gene: TRBJ2-7; v_gene: TRBV12-3/TRBV12-4; abundance: NA; CDR3aa: ASSLMDRNYEQY
j_gene: TRBJ2-6; v_gene: TRBV20-1; abundance: NA; CDR3aa: SAAPSGGRYISGANILT
j_gene: TRBJ2-7; v_gene: TRBV28; abundance: few; CDR3aa: ASRISRGGTYEQY
j_gene: TRBJ2-1; v_gene: TRBV20-1; abundance: many; CDR3aa: SARVTSAYNEQF
j_gene: TRBJ2-1; v_gene: TRBV28; abundance: NA; CDR3aa: ASSLPPRLAGAPKSGQNNEQF
j_gene: TRBJ1-5; v_gene: TRBV6-1; abundance: many; CDR3aa: ASAKVEGNNQPQH
j_gene: TRBJ2-4; v_gene: TRBV9; abundance: few; CDR3aa: ASSVVSLPGDIQY
j_gene: TRBJ2-7; v_gene: TRBV5-5; abundance: many; CDR3aa: ASSDSRDEHTYEQY
j_gene: TRBJ1-5; v_gene: TRBV12-3/TRBV12-4; abundance: NA; CDR3aa: ASSFRVVPQH
j_gene: TRBJ2-3; v_gene: TRBV6-1; abundance: many; CDR3aa: ASSDAGADTQY
j_gene: TRBJ1-2; v_gene: TRBV24-1; abundance: few; CDR3aa: ATSDSRNYGYT
j_gene: TRBJ2-5; v_gene: TRBV5-6; abundance: many; CDR3aa: ASSLAGRETQY
j_gene: TRBJ2-1; v_gene: TRBV24-1; abundance: NA; CDR3aa: ATSDQRLQF
j_gene: TRBJ2-3; v_gene: TRBV7-2; abundance: NA; CDR3aa: ASSWSGRGTDTQY
j_gene: TRBJ1-2; v_gene: TRBV12-3/TRBV12-4; abundance: NA; CDR3aa: ASSLRGAGYGYT
j_gene: TRBJ2-1; v_gene: TRBV18; abundance: NA; CDR3aa: ASSPLEGLGYNEQF
j_gene: TRBJ2-3; v_gene: TRBV5-1; abundance: many; CDR3aa: ASSLDTDTQY
j_gene: TRBJ2-1; v_gene: TRBV6-6; abundance: few; CDR3aa: ASSLLLAGGEDEQF
j_gene: TRBJ2-6; v_gene: TRBV5-6; abundance: NA; CDR3aa: ASSPSDRGLTFSGANVLT
j_gene: TRBJ2-7; v_gene: TRBV2; abundance: NA; CDR3aa: ASIKAGVSYEQY
j_gene: TRBJ2-6; v_gene: TRBV27; abundance: few; CDR3aa: ASLSLSSGANVLT
j_gene: TRBJ2-3; v_gene: TRBV29-1; abundance: few; CDR3aa: SVAAPPGGRAGDTQY
j_gene: TRBJ1-3; v_gene: TRBV5-8; abundance: NA; CDR3aa: ASRSRQGPHGNTIY
j_gene: TRBJ2-7; v_gene: TRBV5-1; abundance: few; CDR3aa: ASSGMTGVHEQY
j_gene: TRBJ1-5; v_gene: TRBV6-2/TRBV6-3; abundance: once; CDR3aa: ASSYVTGGSNQPQH
j_gene: TRBJ1-6; v_gene: TRBV6-2/TRBV6-3; abundance: NA; CDR3aa: AAGGYNSPLH
j_gene: TRBJ2-5; v_gene: TRBV2; abundance: few; CDR3aa: ASSAGTGTYQETQY
j_gene: TRBJ2-7; v_gene: TRBV20-1; abundance: NA; CDR3aa: SAIVGQYYEQY
j_gene: TRBJ2-7; v_gene: TRBV20-1; abundance: once; CDR3aa: SATHPGGTAYEQY
j_gene: TRBJ1-1; v_gene: TRBV15; abundance: NA; CDR3aa: ATSRDPPTEAF
j_gene: TRBJ2-7; v_gene: TRBV27; abundance: NA; CDR3aa: ASSARLTYEQY
j_gene: TRBJ2-1; v_gene: TRBV20-1; abundance: few; CDR3aa: SARTLGLAGREQF
j_gene: TRBJ2-2; v_gene: TRBV15; abundance: few; CDR3aa: ATSRDRTSGSVNTGELF
j_gene: TRBJ2-7; v_gene: TRBV10-2; abundance: few; CDR3aa: ASSVPQGTGAHEQY
j_gene: TRBJ2-3; v_gene: TRBV24-1; abundance: few; CDR3aa: ATSDLVGTGTRDTQY
j_gene: TRBJ2-2; v_gene: TRBV20-1; abundance: once; CDR3aa: SALDAFANTGELF
j_gene: TRBJ2-3; v_gene: TRBV5-1; abundance: few; CDR3aa: ASSRRTSGKFTDTQY
j_gene: TRBJ2-1; v_gene: TRBV12-3/TRBV12-4; abundance: few; CDR3aa: ASSLGYHEQF
j_gene: TRBJ1-5; v_gene: TRBV3-1; abundance: few; CDR3aa: ASSQVDNQPQH
j_gene: TRBJ2-3; v_gene: TRBV20-1; abundance: few; CDR3aa: SAIGQTSTDTQY
j_gene: TRBJ2-7; v_gene: TRBV2; abundance: few; CDR3aa: ASSWTGGFPYEQY
j_gene: TRBJ2-3; v_gene: TRBV7-6; abundance: NA; CDR3aa: ASSSPSGRAVDTQY
j_gene: TRBJ2-7; v_gene: TRBV24-1; abundance: NA; CDR3aa: ATTPQGQDEQY
j_gene: TRBJ2-1; v_gene: TRBV5-1; abundance: few; CDR3aa: ASSSTSSSYNEQF
j_gene: TRBJ2-3; v_gene: TRBV18; abundance: NA; CDR3aa: ASSPRAGGDRVTDTQY